Listed below are T cell receptor beta chains from one sample, sequenced in a study of cytomegalovirus exposure and HLA in healthy donors. Profiled with immunoSEQ multiplex PCR; TCRdb holds only in-frame clones, not every one. Among tens of thousands of clones listed, about 78% were seen once. What was sequenced was PBMCs. The receptors come from a man aged 35-49 years in good health and CMV-seronegative. The CDR3 runs from the conserved cysteine through the conserved F or W. A D gene is named only where the DNA matches it firmly. Not all rows give a size; the values are once, few, many and, for expanded clones, a class.

NA,TRBV7-9,TRBJ2-7,NA,CSSSEFTLGQISYEQYF,TGTTCCAGCAGCGAATTTACCCTCGGACAGATCAGCTACGAGCAGTACTTC
NA,TRBV15,TRBJ1-5,NA,CATSLPGNQPQHF,TGTGCCACCAGCCTTCCGGGCAATCAGCCCCAGCATTTT
TRBD2,TRBV19,TRBJ2-5,NA,CASSPGLAGGRETQYF,TGTGCCAGTAGTCCGGGACTAGCGGGGGGTCGGGAGACCCAGTACTTC
TRBD1,TRBV5-1,TRBJ2-4,few,CASSAGTGTAKNIQYF,TGCGCCAGCAGCGCTGGGACAGGGACCGCCAAAAACATTCAGTACTTC
NA,TRBV9,TRBJ1-1,NA,CASSALHEGDTEAFF,TGTGCCAGCAGCGCCCTTCACGAAGGGGACACTGAAGCTTTCTTT
TRBD2,TRBV2,TRBJ2-2,NA,CASSVQLLAGKTGELFF,TGTGCCAGCAGTGTCCAGCTACTAGCGGGAAAAACCGGGGAGCTGTTTTTT
NA,TRBV7-3,TRBJ2-5,NA,CASSLTGGGLKETQYF,TGTGCCAGCAGCTTAACGGGGGGGGGCCTCAAAGAGACCCAGTACTTC
TRBD1,TRBV5-1,TRBJ2-5,NA,CASGTGSKETQYF,TGCGCCAGCGGGACAGGGAGTAAGGAGACCCAGTACTTC
NA,TRBV19,TRBJ2-6,few,CASSSTVSGANVLTF,TGTGCCAGTAGTTCCACAGTGTCCGGGGCCAACGTCCTGACTTTC
NA,TRBV28,TRBJ2-7,NA,CASSFGLAALSYEQYF,TGTGCCAGCAGTTTCGGGCTAGCTGCTCTCTCCTACGAGCAGTACTTC
NA,TRBV28,TRBJ1-1,NA,CASSLPRDTEAFF,TGTGCCAGCAGTTTACCCAGGGACACTGAAGCTTTCTTT
NA,TRBV9,TRBJ2-5,NA,CASSVNGTQYF,TGTGCCAGCAGCGTAAACGGGACCCAGTACTTC
TRBD1,TRBV18,TRBJ1-2,NA,CASSPSGGTNYGYTF,TGTGCCAGCTCACCCTCAGGGGGTACTAACTATGGCTACACCTTC
TRBD2,TRBV11-2,TRBJ2-1,NA,CASRPSGATYNEQFF,TGTGCCAGCAGGCCTAGCGGAGCCACCTACAATGAGCAGTTCTTC
TRBD2,TRBV5-4,TRBJ2-1,NA,CASSLGLAGYNEQFF,TGTGCCAGCAGCTTGGGTCTAGCGGGTTACAATGAGCAGTTCTTC
TRBD2,TRBV4-2,TRBJ2-2,few,CASSQDKGLARRGGGELFF,TGTGCCAGCAGCCAAGATAAAGGACTAGCCCGGAGGGGTGGCGGGGAGCTGTTTTTT
TRBD1,TRBV19,TRBJ1-2,few,CASSIGTSGQVYGYTF,TGTGCCAGTAGTATCGGAACCTCGGGACAGGTATATGGCTACACCTTC
TRBD2,TRBV5-8,TRBJ2-7,NA,CASRREGASYEQYF,TGTGCCAGCAGACGGGAGGGAGCGAGTTACGAGCAGTACTTC
NA,TRBV6-1,TRBJ2-3,NA,CASSAVGGTDTQYF,TGTGCCAGCAGCGCCGTTGGAGGAACAGATACGCAGTATTTT
NA,TRBV9,TRBJ2-7,NA,CASSPTDGTYEQYF,TGTGCCAGCAGCCCCACAGACGGTACCTACGAGCAGTACTTC
NA,TRBV5-1,TRBJ1-2,NA,CASSLDRERYGYTF,TGCGCCAGCAGCTTGGACAGGGAGCGCTATGGCTACACCTTC
NA,TRBV28,TRBJ1-6,NA,CASRTHQGNNSPLHF,TGTGCCAGCAGAACCCACCAGGGAAATAATTCACCCCTCCACTTT
NA,TRBV2,TRBJ2-2,NA,CASSELSGELFF,TGTGCCAGCAGTGAACTGTCCGGGGAGCTGTTTTTT
NA,TRBV11-1,TRBJ2-7,NA,CASSLFPTRAYEQYF,TGTGCCAGCAGCTTATTTCCCACTAGGGCCTACGAGCAGTACTTC
NA,TRBV11-3,TRBJ2-3,NA,CASSFKVGRADTQYF,TGTGCCAGCAGCTTTAAAGTCGGTCGCGCAGATACGCAGTATTTT
TRBD2,TRBV18,TRBJ2-1,NA,CASSPLSGEGYNEQFF,TGTGCCAGCTCACCACTCAGCGGGGAAGGATACAATGAGCAGTTCTTC
TRBD1,TRBV12-5,TRBJ2-3,NA,CASGPRQGLTDTQYF,TGTGCTAGTGGTCCTAGACAGGGATTGACAGATACGCAGTATTTT
TRBD2,TRBV6-5,TRBJ2-7,few,CASSYSPSGSSYEQYF,TGTGCCAGCAGTTACTCCCCTAGCGGGAGCTCCTACGAGCAGTACTTC
NA,TRBV19,TRBJ1-1,NA,CASSNFRTEAFF,TGTGCCAGTAGTAATTTTCGGACTGAAGCTTTCTTT
TRBD2,TRBV19,TRBJ2-7,NA,CASSDQGFTSGSSYEQYF,TGTGCCAGTAGTGACCAGGGGTTTACTAGCGGGAGCTCCTACGAGCAGTACTTC
NA,TRBV29-1,TRBJ1-1,NA,CSVERKRTEAFF,TGCAGCGTTGAGAGGAAAAGGACTGAAGCTTTCTTT
NA,TRBV28,TRBJ1-5,few,CASGAVGNQPQHF,TGTGCCAGCGGGGCGGTGGGCAATCAGCCCCAGCATTTT
NA,TRBV19,TRBJ1-2,few,CASSDPGHTNYGYTF,TGTGCCAGTAGTGATCCGGGACACACTAACTATGGCTACACCTTC
NA,TRBV28,TRBJ2-5,NA,CASGPGYQETQYF,TGTGCCAGCGGACCGGGGTACCAAGAGACCCAGTACTTC
TRBD2,TRBV9,TRBJ2-7,few,CASSVEVAGGSYEQYF,TGTGCCAGCAGCGTAGAGGTAGCGGGAGGCTCCTACGAGCAGTACTTC
NA,TRBV7-9,TRBJ2-7,NA,CSSSLMDEQYF,TGTTCCAGCAGCCTAATGGACGAGCAGTACTTC
TRBD2,TRBV5-4,TRBJ2-2,NA,CASTTGGLSNTGELFF,TGTGCCAGCACCACGGGGGGACTCTCTAACACCGGGGAGCTGTTTTTT
TRBD2,TRBV28,TRBJ2-3,NA,CASSRGLAGLQSKQYF,TGTGCCAGCAGTCGGGGACTAGCGGGGCTACAATCAAAGCAGTATTTT